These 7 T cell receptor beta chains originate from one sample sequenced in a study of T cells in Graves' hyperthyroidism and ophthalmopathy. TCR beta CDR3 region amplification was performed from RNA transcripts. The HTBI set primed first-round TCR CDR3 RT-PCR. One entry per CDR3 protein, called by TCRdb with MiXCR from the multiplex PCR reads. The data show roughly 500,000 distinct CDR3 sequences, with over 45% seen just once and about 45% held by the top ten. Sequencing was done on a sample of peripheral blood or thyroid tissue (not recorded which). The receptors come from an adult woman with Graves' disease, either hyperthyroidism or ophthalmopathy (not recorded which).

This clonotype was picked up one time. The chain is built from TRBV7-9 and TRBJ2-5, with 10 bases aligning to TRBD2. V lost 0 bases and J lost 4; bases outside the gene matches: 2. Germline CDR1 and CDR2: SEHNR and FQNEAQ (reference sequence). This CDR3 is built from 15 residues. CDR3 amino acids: CASSLALAGRETQYF. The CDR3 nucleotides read TGTGCCAGCAGCTTAGCACTAGCGGGACGAGAGACCCAGTACTTC.

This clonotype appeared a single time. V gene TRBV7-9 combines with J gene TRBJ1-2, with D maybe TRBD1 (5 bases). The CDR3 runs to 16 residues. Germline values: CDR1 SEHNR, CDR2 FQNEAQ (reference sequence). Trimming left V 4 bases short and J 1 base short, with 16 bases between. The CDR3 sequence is CASSWRGRALNYGYTF. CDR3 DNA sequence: TGTGCCAGCAGCTGGCGGGGCAGGGCCCTTAACTATGGCTACACCTTC.

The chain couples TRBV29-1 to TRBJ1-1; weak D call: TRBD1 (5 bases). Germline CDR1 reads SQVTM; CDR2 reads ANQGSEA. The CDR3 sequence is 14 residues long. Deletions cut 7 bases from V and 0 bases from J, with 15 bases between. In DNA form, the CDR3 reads TGCAGCGCCGGGGCTCTCCTGGTGAACACTGAAGCTTTCTTT. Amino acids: CSAGALLVNTEAFF.

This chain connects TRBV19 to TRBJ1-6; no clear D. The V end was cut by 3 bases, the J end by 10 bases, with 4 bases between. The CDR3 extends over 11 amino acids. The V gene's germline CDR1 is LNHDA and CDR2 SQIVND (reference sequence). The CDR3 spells CASSMVSPLHF. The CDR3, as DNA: TGTGCCAGTAGTATGGTGTCACCCCTCCACTTT.

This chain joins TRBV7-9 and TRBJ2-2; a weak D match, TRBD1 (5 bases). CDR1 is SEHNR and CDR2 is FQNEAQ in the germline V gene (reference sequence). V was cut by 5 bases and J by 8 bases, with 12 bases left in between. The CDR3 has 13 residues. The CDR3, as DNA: TGTGCCAGCAGCCCGCGAAGGACAGGGGAGCTGTTTTTT. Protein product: CASSPRRTGELFF.

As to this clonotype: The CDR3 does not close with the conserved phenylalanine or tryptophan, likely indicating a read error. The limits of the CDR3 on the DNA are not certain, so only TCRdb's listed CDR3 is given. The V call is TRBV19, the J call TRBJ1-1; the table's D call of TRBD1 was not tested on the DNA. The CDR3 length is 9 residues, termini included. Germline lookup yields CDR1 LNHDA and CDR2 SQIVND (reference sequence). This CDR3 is CASSNLQGA.

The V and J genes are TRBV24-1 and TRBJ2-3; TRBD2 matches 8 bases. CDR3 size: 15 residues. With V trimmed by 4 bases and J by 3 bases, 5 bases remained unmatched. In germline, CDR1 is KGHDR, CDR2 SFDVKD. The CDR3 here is CATSDPGGVTDTQYF. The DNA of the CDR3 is TGTGCCACCAGTGACCCGGGGGGGGTAACAGATACGCAGTATTTT.